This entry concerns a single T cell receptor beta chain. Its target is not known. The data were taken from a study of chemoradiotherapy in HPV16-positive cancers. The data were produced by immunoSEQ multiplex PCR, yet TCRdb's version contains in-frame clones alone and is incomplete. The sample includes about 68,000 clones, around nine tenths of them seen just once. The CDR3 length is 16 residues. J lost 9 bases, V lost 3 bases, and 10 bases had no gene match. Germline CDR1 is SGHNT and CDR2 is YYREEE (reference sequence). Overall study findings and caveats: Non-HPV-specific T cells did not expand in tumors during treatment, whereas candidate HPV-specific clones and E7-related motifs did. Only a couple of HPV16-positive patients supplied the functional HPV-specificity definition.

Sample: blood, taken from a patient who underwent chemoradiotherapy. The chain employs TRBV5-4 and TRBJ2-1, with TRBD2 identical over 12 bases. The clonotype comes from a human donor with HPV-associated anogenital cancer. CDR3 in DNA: TGTGCCAGCAGCTCCAGGACTAGCGGGATGGTCGGTGAGCAGTTCTTC. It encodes CASSSRTSGMVGEQFF. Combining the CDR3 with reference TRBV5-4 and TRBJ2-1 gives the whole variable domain ETGVTQSPTHLIKTRGQQVTLRCSSQSGHNTVSWYQQALGQGPQFIFQYYREEENGRGNFPPRFSGLQFPNYSSELNVNALELDDSALYLCASSSRTSGMVGEQFFGPGTRLTVL.